These 25 T cell receptor beta chains came from one sample sequenced in a study of T cell responses to AZD1222 COVID-19 vaccine. Assay: immunoSEQ multiplex PCR; the TCRdb copy retains only in-frame clones and omits some. The table has 120,000 to 150,000 clones, under 95% seen once. The sample was peripheral blood, taken on day 0 of MenACWY control vaccination. The receptor source for this set is an adult in good health.

The V call is TRBV19, the J call TRBJ2-5; perhaps TRBD2 as D (6 bases). Germline CDR1 is LNHDA and CDR2 is SQIVND (reference sequence). V lost 6 bases and J lost 4, with 15 bases in between. This CDR3 is 14 amino acids long. In nucleotides, the CDR3 is TGTGCCAGTAGCCCCGGAGGGGTCGGAGAGACCCAGTACTTC. It yields the protein CASSPGGVGETQYF.

The chain combines TRBV5-1 with TRBJ2-1; TRBD1 matches at 9 bases. There are 16 residues in the CDR3. The V gene's germline CDR1 is SGHRS and CDR2 YFSETQ. Trimming removed 0 bases from V and 7 bases from J; junction bases left unmatched: 8. The DNA for the CDR3 is TGCGCCAGCAGCTTGGCAGGGACAGGGCAGGTTAATGAGCAGTTCTTC. Translation: CASSLAGTGQVNEQFF.

The V gene is TRBV30, the J gene TRBJ1-3, with no clear D. Germline values: CDR1 GTSNPN, CDR2 SVGIG (reference sequence). The CDR3 totals 15 residues. V dropped 0 bases and J dropped 8 bases, with 17 bases sitting between them. The CDR3 reads CAWSVRGRRSDTIYF. CDR3 nucleotide sequence: TGTGCCTGGAGTGTACGTGGGCGGAGGTCGGACACCATATATTTT.

The rearrangement joins TRBV10-2 to TRBJ2-1, with 7 bases lining up with TRBD2. The germline V gene encodes CDR1 WSHSY and CDR2 SAAADI. The V and J ends lost 7 bases and 9 bases, in that order; junction bases with no gene match: 21. The length of the CDR3 is 17 residues. The CDR3 DNA follows: TGCGCCAGCAACCAGGACCTTATCAAGCGGGAATCGGGTGAGCAGTTCTTC. Protein: CASNQDLIKRESGEQFF.

The J gene is TRBJ2-3, the V gene TRBV27; D perhaps matches TRBD2 (6 bases). V lost 0 bases and J lost 4, with 14 bases in between. Germline V CDR1 and CDR2: MNHEY, SMNVEV (reference sequence). This CDR3 has 16 amino acids. The CDR3 loop reads CASSLSDYTWADTQYF. CDR3 DNA sequence: TGTGCCAGCAGTTTATCGGACTACACATGGGCAGATACGCAGTATTTT.

The chain combines TRBV30 with TRBJ2-5; weak D call: TRBD2 (6 bases). Germline CDR1 is GTSNPN and CDR2 is SVGIG (reference sequence). The CDR3 has 11 residues. The V end lost 0 bases, the J end lost 13 bases, and 12 bases lay between the germline ends. The CDR3 region is CAWSVRGERYF. As DNA, the CDR3 is TGTGCCTGGAGTGTACGCGGGGAACGGTACTTC.

The chain links TRBV7-2 to TRBJ1-1, with a tentative D call TRBD1 (6 bases). This CDR3 comprises 15 residues. Germline CDR1 SGHTA, CDR2 FQGNSA. The V and J ends lost 2 bases and 4 bases respectively, with 14 bases between them. The CDR3 bases are TGTGCCAGCAGCTTATACCGGGGGCAGAGCACTGAAGCTTTCTTT. Translated, it gives CASSLYRGQSTEAFF.

This clone was seen only once. The chain links TRBV29-1 to TRBJ1-6; the match to TRBD1 covers 7 bases. This CDR3 comprises 15 residues. CDR1 is SQVTM and CDR2 is ANQGSEA in the germline V gene. Losses at the gene ends were 8 bases for V and 8 bases for J; bases not matched to a gene: 15. Here the CDR3 reads CSPQAGGQGDSPLHF. In DNA, the CDR3 is TGCAGCCCACAGGCGGGCGGTCAGGGGGATTCACCCCTCCACTTT.

The V and J genes are TRBV28 and TRBJ2-1, with D possibly matching TRBD1 (5 bases). The germline V gene encodes CDR1 MDHEN and CDR2 SYDVKM. There are 13 residues in the CDR3. Trimming took 2 bases from V and 3 from J, leaving 5 bases between them. CDR3: CASSLQGYNEQFF. Written as DNA, the CDR3 is TGTGCCAGCAGTTTACAGGGCTACAATGAGCAGTTCTTC.

This clone came up once. This sequence joins TRBV19 and TRBJ2-7; D gene unclear. This CDR3 spans 14 amino acids. Germline V gene data show CDR1 as LNHDA and CDR2 as SQIVND (reference sequence). V was trimmed by 6 bases and J by 0 bases, leaving 12 bases between them. The CDR3 nucleotides read TGTGCCAGTAGATTTGACGTCAGCTCCTACGAGCAGTACTTC. As protein: CASRFDVSSYEQYF.

The chain combines TRBV6-4 with TRBJ1-2; 7 bases line up with TRBD1. There are 14 residues in the CDR3. Germline CDR1 and CDR2: MRHNA and SNTAGT. V gave up 3 bases and J gave up 6 bases; unmatched junction bases: 7. The CDR3 DNA follows: TGTGCCAGCAGTGAAAGACAGGGTCTTGATGGCTACACCTTC. This gives the protein CASSERQGLDGYTF.

The rearrangement links TRBV12-3 or TRBV12-4 to TRBJ1-2; tentative D call: TRBD1 (5 bases). V lost 6 bases and J lost 4, with 9 bases in between. This CDR3 is built from 12 residues. This CDR3 is CASSRDLYGYTF. DNA of the CDR3: TGTGCCAGCAGCCGGGACCTCTATGGCTACACCTTC.

This clone came up once. The chain has TRBV10-2 and TRBJ1-1; a weak D match, TRBD1 (5 bases). Germline V gives CDR1 WSHSY, CDR2 SAAADI. V shed 8 bases and J shed 5 bases, with 12 bases lying between them. CDR3 length equals 12 residues. As DNA, the CDR3 is TGCGCCAGCGGTCAGGGTTCGACTGAAGCTTTCTTT. Translated, it gives CASGQGSTEAFF.

The chain combines TRBV27 with TRBJ2-7; D is perhaps TRBD1 or TRBD2 (5 bases each). The germline gives CDR1 MNHEY, CDR2 SMNVEV (reference sequence). Trimming left V 3 bases short and J 1 base short, with 13 bases between. This CDR3 contains 15 residues. In nucleotides, the CDR3 is TGTGCCAGCAGTTTCCGGCAGGGCGGGTCCTACGAGCAGTACTTC. This gives the protein CASSFRQGGSYEQYF.

J is TRBJ2-1 and V is TRBV2, with TRBD2 identical over 11 bases. Trimming cost V 4 bases and J 8 bases; bases outside gene matches: 4. CDR3 length: 14 amino acids. In germline, CDR1 is SNHLY, CDR2 FYNNEI. The CDR3 loop reads CASSGLAGRDEQFF. For the CDR3, the DNA is TGTGCCAGCAGTGGACTAGCGGGGAGGGATGAGCAGTTCTTC.

This clone occurred once. The chain uses TRBV5-5 and TRBJ1-2, with a weak D call TRBD1 (6 bases). Germline V CDR1 and CDR2: SGHKS, YYEKEE (reference sequence). Trimming took 4 bases from V and 6 from J, leaving 19 bases between them. CDR3 length: 15 residues. The CDR3 is CASSNNGGPRDGYTF. CDR3 DNA: TGTGCCAGCAGCAACAACGGGGGGCCGAGGGATGGCTACACCTTC.

The rearrangement uses TRBV19 and TRBJ1-1; D is unclear. Germline assignment: CDR1 LNHDA and CDR2 SQIVND (reference sequence). The V end lost 0 bases, the J end lost 5 bases, and 10 bases lay between the germline ends. The CDR3 contains 14 residues. CDR3 amino acids: CASSIEKGRTEAFF. The CDR3 DNA reads TGTGCCAGTAGTATAGAAAAGGGTCGGACTGAAGCTTTCTTT.

The chain employs TRBV18 and TRBJ1-2, with D hard to call. Germline CDR1 KGHSH, CDR2 LQKENI. The CDR3 consists of 13 residues. With 3 bases removed from V and 6 bases from J, the gap between germline ends came to 11 bases. The CDR3 DNA is TGTGCCAGCTCACCCGCACTAGCAAATGGCTACACCTTC. Its protein product is CASSPALANGYTF.

The chain couples TRBV2 to TRBJ2-1; D perhaps matches TRBD1 (6 bases). Germline loops: CDR1 SNHLY, CDR2 FYNNEI. There are 15 residues in the CDR3. Trimming removed 6 bases from V and 0 bases from J, with 12 bases in between. CDR3 amino acids: CASRGHPSSYNEQFF. The CDR3 bases are TGTGCCAGCAGGGGACATCCGAGCTCCTACAATGAGCAGTTCTTC.

This clone was picked up a small number of times. V and J are TRBV6-1 and TRBJ2-1, with D unresolved. CDR1 MNHNS and CDR2 SASEGT come from the germline V gene. Trimming removed 2 bases at V and 6 bases at J, with 8 bases between. The CDR3 is 13 residues long. CDR3 protein: CASSETGVNEQFF. For the CDR3, the DNA is TGTGCCAGCAGTGAAACTGGTGTCAATGAGCAGTTCTTC.

V and J are TRBV27 and TRBJ2-2, with D unclear. Germline V CDR1 and CDR2: MNHEY, SMNVEV (reference sequence). Trimming stripped 6 bases from V and 0 bases from J, with 5 bases between. There are 13 residues in the CDR3. The CDR3 coding sequence is TGTGCCAGCAGGAGAACGAACACCGGGGAGCTGTTTTTT. Protein: CASRRTNTGELFF.

The rearrangement links TRBV18 to TRBJ2-2; the D gene is possibly TRBD2 (6 bases). This CDR3 is 17 amino acids long. V gave up 4 bases and J gave up 3 bases, with 18 bases separating them. The V gene's germline CDR1 is KGHSH and CDR2 LQKENI. The CDR3 DNA follows: TGTGCCAGCTCACTAACAGTCCGGAGGGCAGACACCGGGGAGCTGTTTTTT. Its translation: CASSLTVRRADTGELFF.

This clone appeared once. The gene calls are TRBV7-9 and TRBJ1-5; 8 bases are a match to TRBD1. Trimming at V came to 5 bases and at J to 2 bases, leaving 5 bases not matched to a gene. Germline-derived CDR1 and CDR2 are SEHNR and FQNEAQ (reference sequence). The CDR3 runs to 15 residues. This CDR3 reads CASSRGQGGNQPQHF. Written as DNA, the CDR3 is TGTGCCAGCAGCCGAGGACAGGGAGGCAATCAGCCCCAGCATTTT.

This clone appeared once. The chain recombines TRBV29-1 with TRBJ1-1; TRBD1 matches at 7 bases. Per the germline V gene, CDR1 is SQVTM and CDR2 is ANQGSEA. Trimming cost V 7 bases and J 1 base; bases outside gene matches: 6. The CDR3 sequence is 13 residues long. The chain's CDR3 is CSASGGPNTEAFF. CDR3 DNA: TGCAGCGCGTCAGGGGGGCCGAACACTGAAGCTTTCTTT.

J is TRBJ1-2 and V is TRBV25-1; TRBD1 aligns across 12 bases. Germline loops: CDR1 MGHDK, CDR2 SYGVNS. The length of the CDR3 is 14 residues. Trimming removed 6 bases from V and 7 bases from J; junction bases left unmatched: 6. CDR3 bases: TGTGCCAGCAGAGAGGGACAGGGGGCAGGTGGCTACACCTTC. Encoded protein: CASREGQGAGGYTF.